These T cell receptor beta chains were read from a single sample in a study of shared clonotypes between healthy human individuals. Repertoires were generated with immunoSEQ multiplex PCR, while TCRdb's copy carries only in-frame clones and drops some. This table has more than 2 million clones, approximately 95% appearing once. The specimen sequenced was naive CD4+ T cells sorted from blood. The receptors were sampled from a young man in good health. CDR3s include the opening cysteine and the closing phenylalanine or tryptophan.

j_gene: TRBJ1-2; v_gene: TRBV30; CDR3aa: CAWATGGDYGYTF
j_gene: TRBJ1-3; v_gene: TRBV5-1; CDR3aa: CASSLEDSSGNTIYF
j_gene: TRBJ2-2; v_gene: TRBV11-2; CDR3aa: CASSIRGGLGTGELFF
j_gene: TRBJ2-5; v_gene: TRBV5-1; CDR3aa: CASKGGDQETQYF
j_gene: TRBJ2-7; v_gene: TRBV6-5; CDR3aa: CASRRGQASYEQYF
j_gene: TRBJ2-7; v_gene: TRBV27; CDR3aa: CASRGRVEQYF
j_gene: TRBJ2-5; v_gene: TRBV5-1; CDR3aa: CASSFSREGETQYF
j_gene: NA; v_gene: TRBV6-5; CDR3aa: CASSYSGQSSYEQYF
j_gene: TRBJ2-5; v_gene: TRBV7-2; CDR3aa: CASSEGGSFPETQYF
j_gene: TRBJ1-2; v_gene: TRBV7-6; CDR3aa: CASSLGQTGGANNYGYTF
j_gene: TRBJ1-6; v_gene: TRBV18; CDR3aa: CASSPGPPSINSPLHF